This TCR beta chain was obtained from a study of T-cell reconstitution after alpha-beta-depleted transplantation in children. Unique molecular identifiers were used in preparing the TCRbeta library. TCRdb re-analysed the PCR reads in MiXCR, keeping a single row per CDR3 protein. In the table there are about 460,000 distinct CDR3 sequences, around 13% of which are singletons. This clonotype was counted ten times or more. This CDR3 comprises 14 residues. V lost 6 bases, J lost 6 bases, and 5 bases stayed unmatched. The sample was PBMCs from the stem cell graft donor, taken from the stem cell graft. This TCR derives from a human donor who donated a stem cell graft to a child with combined immunodeficiency. V is TRBV12-3 or TRBV12-4 and J is TRBJ1-5, with 10 bases identical to TRBD1. CDR3 region: CASSMTGGVQPQHF. In DNA form, the CDR3 reads TGTGCCAGCAGCATGACAGGGGGCGTTCAGCCCCAGCATTTT.